The clone carrying this T cell receptor (beta chain) appeared a few times. Its specificity is not known. Each CDR3 protein is one row after TCRdb ran MiXCR on the 5' RACE reads. The repertoire holds under 85,000 distinct CDR3 sequences, about 15% seen once, with 31% in the top ten. The sample originates from a study of T-cell memory formation after mild COVID-19. General study findings and limits: The authors did not confirm SARS-CoV-2 specificity of second-wave clones peaking day 37. Among CD4+ contracting clones, most were CM and EM, and CD8+ ones EMRA. Several responding clones turned up in pre-infection memory, indicating that cross-reactive memory may have taken part.

The V and J ends lost 4 bases and 9 bases, in that order; junction bases with no gene match: 15. CDR3 length equals 16 residues. Germline CDR1 and CDR2: SEHNR and FQNEAQ (reference sequence). J is TRBJ2-1 and V is TRBV7-9, with 7 bases aligning to TRBD2. This receptor was taken from an adult woman who had mild COVID-19 (a few samples of this study predate the infection). Cell type and time point are not known. The material sequenced was PBMCs or a T cell subset sorted from them (not recorded which). CDR3 in amino acids: CASSSVLASLSSEQFF. Written as DNA, the CDR3 is TGTGCCAGCAGCTCTGTACTAGCGAGCTTGAGTAGTGAGCAGTTCTTC. Using reference TRBV7-9 and TRBJ2-1 for the parts outside the CDR3, the full variable domain is DTGVSQNPRHKITKRGQNVTFRCDPISEHNRLYWYRQTLGQGPEFLTYFQNEAQLEKSRLLSDRFSAERPKGSFSTLEIQRTEQGDSAMYLCASSSVLASLSSEQFFGPGTRLTVL.